Detailed here is one TCR beta chain. What it recognizes is unknown. These data belong to a study of PD-L1 blockade in urothelial cancer. Study information: Anywhere from 0 to 3 prior chemotherapy regimens had been received by patients. Blood samples contained a median 141,255 T cells. Whole-study findings and limits: Sub-median blood TCR clonality before treatment predicted longer survival.

The time point was: pretreatment peripheral blood. The method was immunoSEQ multiplex PCR; TCRdb's version includes in-frame clones alone and lacks a portion of them. The sample shows tens of thousands of clones, approximately 83% of them seen only once. This CDR3 is 15 amino acids long. Per the germline V gene, CDR1 is SGHVS and CDR2 is FNYEAQ. The ends were cut back, 3 bases at V and 2 bases at J, with 13 bases in the middle. V gene TRBV7-6 combines with J gene TRBJ2-5; D is possibly TRBD1 (6 bases). The material sequenced was PBMCs, taken around atezolizumab (anti-PD-L1) treatment. This receptor was taken from a man aged 60 to 75 with urothelial cancer. For the CDR3, the DNA is TGTGCCAGCAGCTTTGCCGCAGGGGAACAAGAGACCCAGTACTTC. Its translation: CASSFAAGEQETQYF.